What follows are 10 T cell receptor beta chains derived from one specimen sequenced in a study of blood T cell repertoires in COVID-19. The table came from immunoSEQ multiplex PCR; TCRdb's copy has only in-frame clones and leaves some out. In the table there are 250,000 to 300,000 clones, 70% to 90% of which are singletons. Sequenced material: peripheral blood. The source of these receptors is a young woman with COVID-19, enrolled during active disease.

The V and J genes are TRBV21-1 and TRBJ2-7; the D call of TRBD2 is as the table states it, not checked on the DNA. TRBV21-1 is deemed a pseudogene. The CDR3 has 14 amino acids. The CDR3 spells CASSTAGGPHEQYF. CDR3 nucleotide sequence: TGTGCCAGCAGCACAGCGGGGGGGCCCCACGAGCAGTACTTC.

The V gene is TRBV6-5, the J gene TRBJ1-1, with TRBD1 matching over 8 bases. V dropped 7 bases and J dropped 4; count of bases not matched to a gene: 8. CDR3 length: 14 residues. Germline CDR1 reads MNHEY; CDR2 reads SVGAGI. The CDR3 sequence: CASIPTGEGTEAFF. The DNA for the CDR3 is TGTGCCAGCATTCCGACAGGGGAGGGCACTGAAGCTTTCTTT.

The chain joins TRBV28 to TRBJ2-5; a possible D gene is TRBD2 (6 bases). This CDR3 comprises 14 residues. The germline V and J ends were trimmed by 6 bases and 4 bases, with 15 bases remaining between them. CDR1 and CDR2 from the germline V gene are MDHEN and SYDVKM. The CDR3 loop reads CASRASARRETQYF. CDR3 bases: TGTGCCAGCAGAGCTAGCGCTCGGCGAGAGACCCAGTACTTC.

CDR3 sequence (DNA): TGTGCCAGCAGCTTAATTAGCGGGGGGGCTTTAGTCAATGAGCAGTTCTTC. Translated, it gives CASSLISGGALVNEQFF. V usage is TRBV7-9 and J usage is TRBJ2-1, with 11 bases matching TRBD2. Trimming removed 2 bases from V and 6 bases from J; junction bases left unmatched: 9. This CDR3 is 17 amino acids long. In germline, CDR1 is SEHNR, CDR2 FQNEAQ (reference sequence).

The chain joins TRBV25-1 to TRBJ2-5, with a possible D match to TRBD1 (6 bases). The CDR3 consists of 17 residues. V gave up 3 bases and J gave up 5 bases, with 22 bases separating them. Germline V gene data show CDR1 as MGHDK and CDR2 as SYGVNS. This chain's CDR3 is CASSDLQTGQARETQYF. In DNA form, the CDR3 reads TGTGCCAGCAGTGACCTTCAAACGGGACAAGCAAGGGAGACCCAGTACTTC.

V gene TRBV12-5 combines with J gene TRBJ1-2; possible D gene TRBD1, 6 bases. The CDR3 runs 15 residues. Germline V gene sequence: CDR1 LGHNT, CDR2 FRNRAP. V was shortened by 5 bases and J by 2 bases, with 15 bases between the two germline ends. The CDR3 is CASGLGQTINYGYTF. The CDR3 nucleotides read TGTGCTAGTGGTCTCGGACAGACGATCAACTATGGCTACACCTTC.

The V gene is TRBV27, the J gene TRBJ2-3, with 10 bases that match TRBD2. J gave up 2 bases and V 6 bases, and 14 bases lay outside the gene matches. Per the germline V gene, CDR1 is MNHEY and CDR2 is SMNVEV (reference sequence). The CDR3 runs 18 residues. The CDR3 region has the DNA TGTGCCAGCAGCCCCGGGGCTAGCGGGGGCCTACTCACAGATACGCAGTATTTT. Protein product: CASSPGASGGLLTDTQYF.

This chain joins TRBV4-2 and TRBJ1-2; 7 nucleotides align to TRBD1. The CDR3 covers 16 residues. Germline loops: CDR1 LGHNA, CDR2 YNFKEQ. The J segment lost 8 bases and the V segment lost 1 base, leaving 13 bases of the junction unmatched. CDR3 coding DNA: TGTGCCAGCAGCCAAGTAGAACGACAGGGCAGCAACGGCTACACCTTC. Protein sequence: CASSQVERQGSNGYTF.

This clone was seen only a few times. The CDR3 sequence: CASSLGPRVLHGYTF. In nucleotides, the CDR3 is TGTGCCAGCAGCTTAGGCCCCAGGGTTTTACATGGCTACACCTTC. The J gene is TRBJ1-2, the V gene TRBV13; possibly TRBD1 for D (5 bases). The CDR3 spans 15 residues. Germline CDR1 reads PRHDT; CDR2 reads FYEKMQ (reference sequence). V lost 0 bases to trimming and J lost 6 bases, with 14 bases between them.

The chain couples TRBV4-1 to TRBJ1-5; D uncertain. CDR1 is MGHRA, CDR2 YSYEKL, per germline. The V and J ends lost 0 bases and 4 bases respectively, with 13 bases between them. The CDR3 is 16 amino acids. CDR3 protein: CASSQDYSLSNQPQHF. The DNA of the CDR3 is TGCGCCAGCAGCCAAGATTACAGTCTTTCTAATCAGCCCCAGCATTTT.